This T cell receptor (beta chain) was sequenced in a study of CD8+CD57+ T cells in acquired aplastic anemia. The overall study: Sorted CD4+ and CD8+ cells yielded DNA averaging about 2.9 ug. Study observations and caveats: There were some 27 CD8+ CDR3 sequences that occurred in both patients and controls.

CDR3 and TCR beta VDJ profiling relied on genomic DNA as the template. Using its own MiXCR run on the reads, TCRdb lists one record per CDR3 protein. The sample includes fewer than 250,000 distinct CDR3 sequences, more than 45% of them seen just once. Comment on this clonotype: The target antigen is unknown.

The CDR3 is 15 residues long. CDR1 and CDR2 (germline): LNHNV, YYDKDF (reference sequence). Previously, flow cytometry had revealed CD8+CD57+ cell expansion in the patients chosen for sequencing. Severe acquired aplastic anemia was present in every patient. Each patient gave a blood sample that was collected before any therapy had been received. This sequence originates from a human donor with aplastic anemia. Sequencing used sorted CD4+, CD8+, or CD8+CD57+ T cells (not recorded which) from PBMCs. The chain combines TRBV15 with TRBJ2-5; the D gene could be TRBD1 or TRBD2 (5 bases each). TRBJ2-7 matches the DNA end more closely, so the J call is doubtful. Here the CDR3 DNA reads TGTGCCACCAGCAGAGGGGTTGTGGGACCTTACGAGCAGTACTTC. This sequence encodes CATSRGVVGPYEQYF.